This is a list of T cell receptor beta chains from one sample in a study of cytomegalovirus exposure and HLA in healthy donors. The data were produced by immunoSEQ multiplex PCR, yet TCRdb's version contains in-frame clones alone and is incomplete. This sample carries about 160,000 clones, 85% to 90% of them seen once, and the ten largest clones take almost 3%. Source material: PBMCs. The origin of the receptors is a man between 18 and 29 years old in good health and CMV-seronegative. Both conserved end residues are part of each CDR3. The D gene is left open where the match is weak. Not every row has a clone size; where given, it reads once, few, many or a size class.

D gene: NA
clone size: NA
J gene: TRBJ1-1
V gene: TRBV27
CDR3 protein: CASSLIAGPNTEAFF
CDR3 DNA: TGTGCCAGCAGTTTAATCGCAGGCCCGAACACTGAAGCTTTCTTT

D gene: NA
clone size: NA
J gene: TRBJ2-7
V gene: TRBV21-1
CDR3 protein: CASSKGLKGGSIYEQYF
CDR3 DNA: TGTGCCAGCAGCAAAGGCCTTAAGGGCGGGAGTATCTACGAGCAGTACTTC

D gene: NA
clone size: NA
J gene: TRBJ1-3
V gene: TRBV30
CDR3 protein: CAWTRGNTIYF
CDR3 DNA: TGTGCCTGGACGCGTGGAAACACCATATATTTT

D gene: NA
clone size: NA
J gene: TRBJ2-5
V gene: TRBV27
CDR3 protein: CASSPPGQETQYF
CDR3 DNA: TGTGCCAGCAGTCCCCCGGGGCAAGAGACCCAGTACTTC

D gene: TRBD2
clone size: once
J gene: TRBJ2-1
V gene: TRBV9
CDR3 protein: CASSVSSGGGYNEQFF
CDR3 DNA: TGTGCCAGCAGCGTATCTAGCGGCGGAGGGTACAATGAGCAGTTCTTC

D gene: NA
clone size: NA
J gene: TRBJ1-4
V gene: TRBV5-1
CDR3 protein: CASSLVARSGLNEKLFF
CDR3 DNA: TGCGCCAGCAGCTTGGTTGCTAGGAGCGGCTTAAATGAAAAACTGTTTTTT

D gene: TRBD2
clone size: NA
J gene: TRBJ2-1
V gene: TRBV7-6
CDR3 protein: CASSPWTSGKGEQFF
CDR3 DNA: TGTGCCAGCAGCCCTTGGACTAGCGGGAAGGGTGAGCAGTTCTTC

D gene: TRBD1
clone size: NA
J gene: TRBJ2-7
V gene: TRBV29-1
CDR3 protein: CSVEEYSGQGYYEQYF
CDR3 DNA: TGCAGCGTTGAAGAATACTCGGGACAGGGGTACTACGAGCAGTACTTC

D gene: TRBD2
clone size: once
J gene: TRBJ2-5
V gene: TRBV27
CDR3 protein: CASSPYGTSGGAGEETQYF
CDR3 DNA: TGTGCCAGCAGTCCCTATGGGACTAGCGGGGGGGCCGGGGAAGAGACCCAGTACTTC

D gene: TRBD2
clone size: NA
J gene: TRBJ2-5
V gene: TRBV28
CDR3 protein: CASSPRGRGAQETQYF
CDR3 DNA: TGTGCCAGCAGTCCCCGGGGGCGGGGGGCCCAAGAGACCCAGTACTTC

D gene: NA
clone size: NA
J gene: TRBJ2-4
V gene: TRBV7-9
CDR3 protein: CASSLELGAHIQYF
CDR3 DNA: TGTGCCAGCAGCTTAGAGTTAGGGGCCCACATTCAGTACTTC

D gene: TRBD1
clone size: NA
J gene: TRBJ2-6
V gene: TRBV5-1
CDR3 protein: CASSSGTGASGANVLTF
CDR3 DNA: TGCGCCAGCAGCTCCGGGACAGGGGCCTCTGGGGCCAACGTCCTGACTTTC

D gene: NA
clone size: NA
J gene: TRBJ1-1
V gene: TRBV19
CDR3 protein: CASSPTVVNTEAFF
CDR3 DNA: TGTGCCAGTAGTCCCACGGTGGTGAACACTGAAGCTTTCTTT

D gene: TRBD1
clone size: NA
J gene: TRBJ2-3
V gene: TRBV2
CDR3 protein: CASSGTGGTDTQYF
CDR3 DNA: TGTGCCAGCAGTGGGACAGGGGGCACAGATACGCAGTATTTT

D gene: TRBD1
clone size: NA
J gene: TRBJ1-2
V gene: TRBV11-2
CDR3 protein: CASGGWDRDSQGYTF
CDR3 DNA: TGTGCCAGCGGAGGTTGGGACAGGGACTCGCAGGGCTACACCTTC

D gene: TRBD2
clone size: NA
J gene: TRBJ2-1
V gene: TRBV5-1
CDR3 protein: CASSFSVASGGNEQFF
CDR3 DNA: TGCGCCAGCAGCTTCTCGGTCGCTAGCGGGGGAAATGAGCAGTTCTTC

D gene: NA
clone size: NA
J gene: TRBJ2-2
V gene: TRBV7-2
CDR3 protein: CASSLMSQNTGELFF
CDR3 DNA: TGTGCCAGCAGCTTAATGTCACAGAACACCGGGGAGCTGTTTTTT

D gene: NA
clone size: NA
J gene: TRBJ1-3
V gene: TRBV30
CDR3 protein: CAWGGSGNTIYF
CDR3 DNA: TGTGCCTGGGGAGGGTCTGGAAACACCATATATTTT

D gene: NA
clone size: NA
J gene: TRBJ2-3
V gene: TRBV7-2
CDR3 protein: CASTLGVGQGGWSDTQYF
CDR3 DNA: TGTGCCAGCACCCTAGGGGTGGGGCAGGGAGGTTGGTCAGATACGCAGTATTTT

D gene: TRBD1
clone size: NA
J gene: TRBJ1-1
V gene: TRBV4-2
CDR3 protein: CASSHLARTGENAEAFF
CDR3 DNA: TGTGCCAGCAGCCATTTAGCGCGGACAGGTGAGAACGCTGAAGCTTTCTTT

D gene: TRBD2
clone size: NA
J gene: TRBJ2-3
V gene: TRBV5-1
CDR3 protein: CASSPVGGGASDTQYF
CDR3 DNA: TGCGCCAGCAGCCCTGTGGGCGGGGGGGCGTCAGATACGCAGTATTTT

D gene: TRBD2
clone size: few
J gene: TRBJ2-3
V gene: TRBV5-1
CDR3 protein: CASSSGGTDTQYF
CDR3 DNA: TGCGCCAGCAGCTCGGGAGGAACAGATACGCAGTATTTT

D gene: NA
clone size: NA
J gene: TRBJ1-5
V gene: TRBV19
CDR3 protein: CASSMRINQPQHF
CDR3 DNA: TGTGCCAGTAGTATGCGTATCAATCAGCCCCAGCATTTT

D gene: TRBD2
clone size: NA
J gene: TRBJ2-7
V gene: TRBV4-3
CDR3 protein: CASSPGTSVDEQYF
CDR3 DNA: TGCGCCAGCAGCCCTGGGACTAGCGTTGATGAGCAGTACTTC

D gene: TRBD2
clone size: NA
J gene: TRBJ2-6
V gene: TRBV4-2
CDR3 protein: CASSPWASGSLTGSGANVLTF
CDR3 DNA: TGTGCCAGCAGCCCGTGGGCTAGCGGGAGTTTAACCGGCTCTGGGGCCAACGTCCTGACTTTC

D gene: TRBD1
clone size: NA
J gene: TRBJ1-2
V gene: TRBV29-1
CDR3 protein: CSVEVRRHGRGRRSHGYTF
CDR3 DNA: TGCAGCGTTGAAGTCCGTCGTCATGGCAGGGGGCGTCGGAGTCATGGCTACACCTTC

D gene: TRBD1
clone size: NA
J gene: TRBJ1-5
V gene: TRBV4-1
CDR3 protein: CASSRTGGFLGRDQPQHF
CDR3 DNA: TGCGCCAGCAGTCGGACAGGGGGTTTCCTAGGCAGAGATCAGCCCCAGCATTTT

D gene: TRBD2
clone size: NA
J gene: TRBJ2-1
V gene: TRBV7-7
CDR3 protein: CASSTSAGGYNEQFF
CDR3 DNA: TGTGCTAGCAGCACCAGCGCGGGAGGTTACAATGAGCAGTTCTTC

D gene: TRBD2
clone size: NA
J gene: TRBJ2-1
V gene: TRBV2
CDR3 protein: CASSPLTSGIYNEQFF
CDR3 DNA: TGTGCCAGCAGCCCACTAACTAGCGGGATTTACAATGAGCAGTTCTTC

D gene: TRBD1
clone size: NA
J gene: TRBJ1-3
V gene: TRBV14
CDR3 protein: CASSRQGTLANTIYF
CDR3 DNA: TGTGCCAGCAGCCGACAGGGTACCCTGGCGAACACCATATATTTT

D gene: TRBD1
clone size: many
J gene: TRBJ1-5
V gene: TRBV6-6
CDR3 protein: CASSYSGTDSNQPQHF
CDR3 DNA: TGTGCCAGCAGTTACTCGGGGACAGATAGCAATCAGCCCCAGCATTTT

D gene: TRBD2
clone size: NA
J gene: TRBJ2-1
V gene: TRBV19
CDR3 protein: CASSILASGGNEQFF
CDR3 DNA: TGTGCCAGTAGTATTTTGGCTAGCGGGGGAAATGAGCAGTTCTTC

D gene: TRBD2
clone size: NA
J gene: TRBJ2-3
V gene: TRBV19
CDR3 protein: CASSTPSGDSHGGTDTQYF
CDR3 DNA: TGTGCCAGTAGTACGCCTAGCGGAGACTCGCACGGGGGCACAGATACGCAGTATTTT

D gene: TRBD2
clone size: NA
J gene: TRBJ2-1
V gene: TRBV5-1
CDR3 protein: CASSLAMSGGRDNEQFF
CDR3 DNA: TGCGCCAGCAGCTTGGCCATGTCGGGGGGGCGCGACAATGAGCAGTTCTTC

D gene: NA
clone size: NA
J gene: TRBJ1-1
V gene: TRBV7-9
CDR3 protein: CASSRRVVDEAFF
CDR3 DNA: TGTGCCAGCAGCCGTAGAGTCGTCGATGAAGCTTTCTTT

D gene: NA
clone size: NA
J gene: TRBJ1-4
V gene: TRBV30
CDR3 protein: CAWSVRFTNEKLFF
CDR3 DNA: TGTGCCTGGAGTGTACGGTTCACTAATGAAAAACTGTTTTTT

D gene: NA
clone size: NA
J gene: TRBJ2-1
V gene: TRBV7-9
CDR3 protein: CASSPSYEQFF
CDR3 DNA: TGTGCCAGCAGCCCCTCGTATGAGCAGTTCTTC

D gene: TRBD1
clone size: NA
J gene: TRBJ1-2
V gene: TRBV6-5
CDR3 protein: CASSYLNRGQDGYTF
CDR3 DNA: TGTGCCAGCAGCTACCTAAACAGGGGGCAGGATGGCTACACCTTC

D gene: NA
clone size: NA
J gene: TRBJ1-1
V gene: TRBV28
CDR3 protein: CASTRPGARIRVVNTEAFF
CDR3 DNA: TGTGCCAGCACCCGACCGGGAGCTAGGATTCGAGTCGTGAACACTGAAGCTTTCTTT

D gene: NA
clone size: NA
J gene: TRBJ1-1
V gene: TRBV19
CDR3 protein: CASSIGQGSEAFF
CDR3 DNA: TGTGCCAGTAGTATAGGTCAGGGTTCGGAAGCTTTCTTT